This T cell receptor beta chain was observed in a study of blood T cells in healthy people across ages. The germline V gene encodes CDR1 PRHDT and CDR2 FYEKMQ (reference sequence). CDR3 length equals 15 residues. Between the trimmed V and J ends, which lost 2 bases and 0 bases, there was a span of 11 bases. Through a sample-barcoded 5' primer and a J-beta primer mix, a second PCR was run for roughly 6 to 12 cycles. TCRdb re-derived calls from the 5' RACE reads in MiXCR, one entry per CDR3 protein. The table has over 300,000 distinct CDR3 sequences, about 52% seen once. This sequence was found in a man aged 60 to 75 in good health. Sequencing input: blood. The chain combines TRBV13 with TRBJ2-7; weak D call: TRBD2 (6 bases). CDR3 region: CASSLWDSPSYEQYF. Here the CDR3 DNA reads TGTGCCAGCAGCTTATGGGACTCCCCCTCCTACGAGCAGTACTTC.